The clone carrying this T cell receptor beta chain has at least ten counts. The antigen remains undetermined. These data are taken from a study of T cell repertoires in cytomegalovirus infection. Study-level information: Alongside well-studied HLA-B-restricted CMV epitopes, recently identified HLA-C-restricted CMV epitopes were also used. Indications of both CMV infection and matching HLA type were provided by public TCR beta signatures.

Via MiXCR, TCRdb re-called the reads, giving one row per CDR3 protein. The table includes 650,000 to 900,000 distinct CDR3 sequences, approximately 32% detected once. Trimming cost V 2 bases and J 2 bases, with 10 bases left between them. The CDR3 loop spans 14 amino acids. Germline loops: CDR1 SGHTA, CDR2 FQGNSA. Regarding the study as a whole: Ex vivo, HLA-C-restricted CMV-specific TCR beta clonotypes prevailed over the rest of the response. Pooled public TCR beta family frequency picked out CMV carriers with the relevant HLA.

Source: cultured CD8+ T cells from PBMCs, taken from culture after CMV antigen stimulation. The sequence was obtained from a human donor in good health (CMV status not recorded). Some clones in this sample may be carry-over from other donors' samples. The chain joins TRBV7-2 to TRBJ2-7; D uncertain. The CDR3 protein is CASSLNPGPYEQYF. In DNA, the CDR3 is TGTGCCAGCAGCTTAAATCCAGGACCCTACGAGCAGTACTTC.